This TCR beta chain stems from a study of radiation and T cells in renal cell carcinoma. Study-wide results and caveats: Top tumor clonotypes rose in blood 2 weeks post-radiation, then contracted.

This clone appeared a few times. Its antigen is unknown. Profiled with immunoSEQ multiplex PCR; TCRdb holds only in-frame clones, not every one. The repertoire consists of some 150,000 clones, with 80% to 90% occurring once and the leading ten covering less than 20%. Trimming stripped 5 bases from V and 8 bases from J, with 12 bases between. The V gene's germline CDR1 is SGHTA and CDR2 FQGNSA. There are 12 residues in the CDR3. This sample's time point: blood 4 weeks post-SBRT, at nephrectomy. Treatment of the sample: 15 Gy SBRT to primary tumor, nephrectomy 4 weeks later. Nephrectomy followed 15 Gy stereotactic body radiation by 4 weeks. After SBRT, blood was collected at 2 and 4 weeks, plus baseline. The patient's renal cell carcinoma had clear cell pathology.

The V gene is TRBV7-2, the J gene TRBJ1-2; no reliable D call. Material: blood, obtained from a patient whose treatment included radiotherapy and nephrectomy. This receptor was obtained from a woman aged 45-59 years with renal cell carcinoma. CDR3 amino acids: CASSADVGGYTF. CDR3 nucleotides: TGTGCCAGCAGCGCCGACGTGGGAGGCTACACCTTC.